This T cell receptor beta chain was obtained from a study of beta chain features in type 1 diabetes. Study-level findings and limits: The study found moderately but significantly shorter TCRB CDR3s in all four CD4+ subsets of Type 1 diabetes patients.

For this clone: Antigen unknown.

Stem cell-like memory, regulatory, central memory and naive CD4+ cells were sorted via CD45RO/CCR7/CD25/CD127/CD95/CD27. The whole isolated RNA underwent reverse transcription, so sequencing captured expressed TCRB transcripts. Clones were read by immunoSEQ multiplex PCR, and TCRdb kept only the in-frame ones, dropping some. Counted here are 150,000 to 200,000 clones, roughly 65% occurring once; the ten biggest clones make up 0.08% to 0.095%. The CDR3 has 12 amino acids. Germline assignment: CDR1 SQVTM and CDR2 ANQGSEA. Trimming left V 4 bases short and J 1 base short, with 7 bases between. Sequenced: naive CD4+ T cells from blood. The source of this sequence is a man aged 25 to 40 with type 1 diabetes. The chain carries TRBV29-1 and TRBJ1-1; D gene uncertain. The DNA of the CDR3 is TGCAGCGTTGCTGTGGGGAACACTGAAGCTTTCTTT. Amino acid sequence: CSVAVGNTEAFF.